The 27 T cell receptor beta chains below come from one sample, sequenced in a study of beta chain features in type 1 diabetes. Study results and caveats: Type 1 diabetes patients had moderately but significantly shorter TCRB CDR3s in all four CD4+ subsets.

TCRB transcripts that were expressed got sequenced, as all of the isolated RNA had been reverse transcribed. Data came from immunoSEQ multiplex PCR; TCRdb stores just in-frame clones and leaves some out. Of some 350,000 clones listed, over 9% are singletons. Their antigens are not known. The specimen was central memory CD4+ T cells from blood. These receptors were obtained from a man aged 30 to 45 with type 1 diabetes.

The chain employs TRBV28 and TRBJ2-3, with D perhaps matching TRBD2 (5 bases). Germline CDR1 MDHEN, CDR2 SYDVKM. CDR3 length: 17 amino acids. V was shortened by 5 bases and J by 7 bases, with 25 bases between the two germline ends. The CDR3 DNA reads TGTGCCAGCAGTCTCGATAATGACCCGGGGAGAGGAAATACGCAGTATTTT. Its protein product is CASSLDNDPGRGNTQYF. Variable domain in full (rest from reference TRBV28 and TRBJ2-3): DVKVTQSSRYLVKRTGEKVFLECVQDMDHENMFWYRQDPGLGLRLIYFSYDVKMKEKGDIPEGYSVSREKKERFSLILESASTNQTSMYLCASSLDNDPGRGNTQYFGPGTRLTVL.

The gene calls are TRBV28 and TRBJ2-6; the D is unclear. The CDR3 contains 14 residues. Germline V gives CDR1 MDHEN, CDR2 SYDVKM. Trimming removed 3 bases at V and 8 bases at J, with 11 bases between. CDR3 region: CASSFPPSSNVLTF. The CDR3 nucleotides read TGTGCCAGCAGTTTCCCCCCCTCGTCCAACGTCCTGACTTTC.

The chain joins TRBV6-5 to TRBJ2-6; TRBD2 is a possible D gene (5 bases). The germline V gene encodes CDR1 MNHEY and CDR2 SVGAGI. Trimming stripped 5 bases from V and 0 bases from J, with 8 bases between. The CDR3 is 15 amino acids. The CDR3 spells CASSGGFSGANVLTF. CDR3 nucleotides: TGTGCCAGCAGTGGAGGTTTCTCTGGGGCCAACGTCCTGACTTTC.

The V call is TRBV29-1, the J call TRBJ1-1, with TRBD1 matching 9 bases. Germline V gene lookup returns CDR1 SQVTM and CDR2 ANQGSEA. The V segment lost 6 bases and the J segment 8 bases; nucleotides outside the gene matches: 13. CDR3 length equals 14 residues. CDR3 bases: TGCAGCGTACGAGGGACAGGGCTATCTCTAGAAGCTTTCTTT. Protein: CSVRGTGLSLEAFF.

This chain joins TRBV6-1 and TRBJ2-6, with a weak D call TRBD2 (6 bases). The V and J ends lost 4 bases and 0 bases respectively, with 7 bases between them. Germline V gene lookup returns CDR1 MNHNS and CDR2 SASEGT. The CDR3 has 15 amino acids. The CDR3 loop is CASSAGVSGANVLTF. The CDR3 DNA reads TGTGCCAGCAGTGCGGGGGTCTCTGGGGCCAACGTCCTGACTTTC.

This clone was picked up a small number of times. V is TRBV6-1 and J is TRBJ2-3; 8 positions match TRBD2. The CDR3 consists of 14 residues. Looked up from germline, CDR1 is MNHNS and CDR2 is SASEGT. V lost 6 bases to trimming and J lost 5 bases; unmatched junction nucleotides: 7. The chain's CDR3 is CASSRREGIDTQYF. Here the CDR3 DNA reads TGTGCCAGCAGCCGACGGGAGGGAATAGATACGCAGTATTTT.

The V and J genes are TRBV19 and TRBJ1-1; D is unclear. V was shortened by 5 bases and J by 4 bases, with 11 bases between the two germline ends. The CDR3 is 13 residues long. Germline V gene lookup returns CDR1 LNHDA and CDR2 SQIVND (reference sequence). The CDR3 protein is CASSPTWGTEAFF. The CDR3 coding sequence is TGTGCCAGTAGTCCCACATGGGGCACTGAAGCTTTCTTT.

The V and J genes are TRBV6-1 and TRBJ1-2; D gene uncertain. Looked up from germline, CDR1 is MNHNS and CDR2 is SASEGT. V shed 0 bases and J shed 12 bases, with 17 bases lying between them. The CDR3 consists of 14 residues. The CDR3 DNA is TGTGCCAGCAGTGAAGCCGGCAGTTATGGCTACGACACCTTC. This encodes CASSEAGSYGYDTF.

This clone was observed a few times. The rearrangement joins TRBV18 to TRBJ2-6, with D possibly TRBD1 on 6 matching bases. The germline V gene has CDR1 KGHSH and CDR2 LQKENI. The germline V and J ends were trimmed by 5 bases and 4 bases, with 12 bases remaining between them. The CDR3 runs 15 residues. CDR3 sequence reads: CASSETGLGANVLTF. Here the CDR3 DNA reads TGTGCCAGCTCAGAAACAGGGTTAGGGGCCAACGTCCTGACTTTC.

This clone was found a few times. This chain links TRBV7-8 with TRBJ1-5; the match to TRBD1 covers 8 bases. This CDR3 is built from 19 residues. The germline CDR1 and CDR2 sequences are SGHVS and FQNEAQ. The V and J ends lost 6 bases and 0 bases, in that order; junction bases with no gene match: 16. In DNA, the CDR3 is TGTGCCAGCAGATCTGACCGGACAGGGAAGGCCCTTAGCAATCAGCCCCAGCATTTT. Translating gives CASRSDRTGKALSNQPQHF.

A few counts support this clone. This chain connects TRBV5-1 to TRBJ2-3; D may be TRBD1 or TRBD2 (7 bases each). The CDR3 runs 16 residues. Per germline, CDR1 SGHRS and CDR2 YFSETQ. Trimming shortened V by 3 bases and J by 4 bases, and 18 bases separated the two germline ends. CDR3 nucleotides: TGCGCCAGCAGCTCCACCGCAGGGGGGGTCGCAGATACGCAGTATTTT. Amino acid sequence: CASSSTAGGVADTQYF.

This clone was counted only a few times. CDR3 bases: TGCGCCAGCAGCCGAGAGACAGGCCGGTGGAACACTGAAGCTTTCTTT. Its protein product is CASSRETGRWNTEAFF. The chain recombines TRBV4-3 with TRBJ1-1, with D tentatively TRBD1 (6 bases). This CDR3 is 16 amino acids long. V lost 4 bases and J 1 base, leaving 16 bases between the germline ends. Germline V lookup: CDR1 LGHNA, CDR2 YSLEER.

This clone appeared a few times. V usage is TRBV18 and J usage is TRBJ2-3; D could derive from TRBD1 or TRBD2 (5 bases each). CDR1 is KGHSH and CDR2 is LQKENI in the germline V gene. The CDR3 consists of 14 residues. Trimming stripped 4 bases from V and 2 bases from J, with 10 bases between. For the CDR3, the DNA is TGTGCCAGCTCACTGGGACCCAACACAGATACGCAGTATTTT. Its translation is CASSLGPNTDTQYF.

This clone was counted many times. V usage is TRBV11-2 and J usage is TRBJ2-7; 8 nucleotides align to TRBD2. The length of the CDR3 is 16 residues. J gave up 1 base and V 5 bases, and 10 bases lay outside the gene matches. Germline V lookup: CDR1 SGHAT, CDR2 FQNNGV. CDR3 in amino acids: CASSRWGSGSSYEQYF. In DNA form, the CDR3 reads TGTGCCAGCAGCCGCTGGGGGAGCGGGAGTTCCTACGAGCAGTACTTC. Complete variable domain (other parts from reference TRBV11-2 and TRBJ2-7): EAGVAQSPRYKIIEKRQSVAFWCNPISGHATLYWYQQILGQGPKLLIQFQNNGVVDDSQLPKDRFSAERLKGVDSTLKIQPAKLEDSAVYLCASSRWGSGSSYEQYFGPGTRLTVT.

This clone was counted a few times. The gene calls are TRBV28 and TRBJ1-4; possibly TRBD1 for D (5 bases). V was clipped by 3 bases and J by 6 bases, with 11 bases between them. The CDR3 length is 14 residues. Germline V gene lookup returns CDR1 MDHEN and CDR2 SYDVKM. The CDR3 here is CASSLWQGDEKLFF. The CDR3 coding sequence is TGTGCCAGCAGTTTGTGGCAGGGTGATGAAAAACTGTTTTTT. The entire variable domain, with the rest obtained from reference TRBV28 and TRBJ1-4, is as follows: DVKVTQSSRYLVKRTGEKVFLECVQDMDHENMFWYRQDPGLGLRLIYFSYDVKMKEKGDIPEGYSVSREKKERFSLILESASTNQTSMYLCASSLWQGDEKLFFGSGTQLSVL.

This clone was recorded many times. The genes are TRBV7-2 and TRBJ2-6, with D unclear. This CDR3 spans 15 amino acids. Germline V CDR1 and CDR2: SGHTA, FQGNSA. V lost 4 bases and J 0 bases, leaving 7 bases between the germline ends. CDR3 sequence: CASSSTYSGANVLTF. The CDR3 nucleotides read TGTGCCAGCAGCTCGACATACTCTGGGGCCAACGTCCTGACTTTC.

This clone has a handful of counts. The chain is built from TRBV5-4 and TRBJ2-3; D is possibly TRBD1 (6 bases). Germline CDR1 is SGHNT and CDR2 is YYREEE (reference sequence). This CDR3 spans 16 amino acids. The V and J ends lost 4 bases and 0 bases respectively, with 15 bases between them. CDR3 in DNA: TGTGCCAGCAGCCAAACAGGACAGTGGAGCACAGATACGCAGTATTTT. This sequence encodes CASSQTGQWSTDTQYF.

This clone showed up just a few times. The chain is built from TRBV7-9 and TRBJ2-3, with TRBD1 identical over 9 bases. The junction had 8 bases not matched to a gene; V was cut back by 5 bases and J by 5 bases. Germline values: CDR1 SEHNR, CDR2 FQNEAQ (reference sequence). CDR3 size: 15 residues. The CDR3 region has the DNA TGTGCCAGCAGCCCAGGACAGGGGAGTAGAGATACGCAGTATTTT. As protein: CASSPGQGSRDTQYF.

The rearrangement joins TRBV27 to TRBJ1-5; 11 bases are shared with TRBD1. The CDR3 length is 15 residues. The ends lost 10 bases at V and 7 bases at J; junction bases unmatched: 12. Germline CDR1 MNHEY, CDR2 SMNVEV (reference sequence). CDR3 sequence reads: CATKIKDRGHQPQHF. In DNA, the CDR3 is TGTGCCACCAAAATAAAGGACAGGGGGCACCAGCCCCAGCATTTT.

This clone appeared a few times. This chain uses TRBV14 with TRBJ2-2; 8 positions match TRBD2. CDR3 length: 16 residues. CDR1 and CDR2 from the germline V gene are SGHDN and FVKESK. Trimming at V came to 1 base and at J to 3 bases, leaving 4 bases not matched to a gene. CDR3 in amino acids: CASSQVGLADTGELFF. In DNA, the CDR3 is TGTGCCAGCAGCCAAGTTGGACTAGCAGACACCGGGGAGCTGTTTTTT.

The J gene is TRBJ1-3, the V gene TRBV4-1, with no clear D. The CDR3 has 15 residues. The V gene's germline CDR1 is MGHRA and CDR2 YSYEKL. V lost 1 base, J lost 4 bases, and 11 bases lay in between. CDR3 sequence (DNA): TGCGCCAGCAGCCAAGGGGTGGCAGGAGGAAACACCATATATTTT. Translation: CASSQGVAGGNTIYF.

Turning to this clone: A read error likely explains this, since a far larger clone differs by one base. This CDR3 reads CASSFSSGRFSEQFF. CDR3 coding DNA: TGTGCCAGCAGCTTTTCTAGCGGGAGGTTTAGTGAGCAGTTCTTC. V is TRBV7-9 and J is TRBJ2-1; 11 nucleotides match TRBD2. Germline CDR1 is SEHNR and CDR2 is FQNEAQ (reference sequence). The CDR3 length is 15 residues. V gave up 3 bases and J gave up 9 bases; unmatched junction bases: 7.

This chain joins TRBV6-6 and TRBJ2-2; D unresolved. The germline V gene encodes CDR1 MNHNY and CDR2 SVGAGI (reference sequence). The CDR3 has 13 amino acids. The V and J ends lost 5 bases and 1 base respectively, with 5 bases between them. The CDR3 DNA reads TGTGCCAGCAGTACCTGGAACACCGGGGAGCTGTTTTTT. Its protein is CASSTWNTGELFF.

This rearrangement joins TRBV6-5 to TRBJ2-3; a weak D match, TRBD1 (6 bases). Germline CDR1 reads MNHEY; CDR2 reads SVGAGI. The V end lost 10 bases, the J end lost 1 base, and 15 bases lay between the germline ends. The CDR3 covers 14 residues. This chain's CDR3 is CAISGDRRTDTQYF. The CDR3, as DNA: TGTGCCATCTCAGGGGACCGACGCACAGATACGCAGTATTTT.

This clone was found a few times. This chain links TRBV5-1 with TRBJ2-1; 8 nucleotides align to TRBD2. CDR3 length: 14 amino acids. With V trimmed by 4 bases and J by 7 bases, 7 bases remained unmatched. CDR1 and CDR2 (germline): SGHRS, YFSETQ. As DNA, the CDR3 is TGCGCCAGCAGCGCCCGAGCGGGGGTGAATGAGCAGTTCTTC. Residues: CASSARAGVNEQFF. The full variable domain, in which reference TRBV5-1 and TRBJ2-1 provide the parts outside the CDR3, is KAGVTQTPRYLIKTRGQQVTLSCSPISGHRSVSWYQQTPGQGLQFLFEYFSETQRNKGNFPGRFSGRQFSNSRSEMNVSTLELGDSALYLCASSARAGVNEQFFGPGTRLTVL.

V and J are TRBV2 and TRBJ1-2; TRBD1 might be the D (5 bases). Trimming cost V 6 bases and J 1 base, with 12 bases left between them. Germline V gene lookup returns CDR1 SNHLY and CDR2 FYNNEI. The CDR3 is 14 amino acids. Here the CDR3 DNA reads TGTGCCAGCAGCAGGGACGAGCTTAACTATGGCTACACCTTC. It yields the protein CASSRDELNYGYTF.

The CDR3 nucleotides read TGTGCCAGCAGCCCCGGGAGTTTTTATGGCTACACCTTC. It yields the protein CASSPGSFYGYTF. The chain employs TRBV7-2 and TRBJ1-2; D remains unclear. CDR1 SGHTA and CDR2 FQGNSA come from the germline V gene. The CDR3 runs to 13 residues. The V and J ends lost 5 bases and 5 bases respectively, with 12 bases between them.